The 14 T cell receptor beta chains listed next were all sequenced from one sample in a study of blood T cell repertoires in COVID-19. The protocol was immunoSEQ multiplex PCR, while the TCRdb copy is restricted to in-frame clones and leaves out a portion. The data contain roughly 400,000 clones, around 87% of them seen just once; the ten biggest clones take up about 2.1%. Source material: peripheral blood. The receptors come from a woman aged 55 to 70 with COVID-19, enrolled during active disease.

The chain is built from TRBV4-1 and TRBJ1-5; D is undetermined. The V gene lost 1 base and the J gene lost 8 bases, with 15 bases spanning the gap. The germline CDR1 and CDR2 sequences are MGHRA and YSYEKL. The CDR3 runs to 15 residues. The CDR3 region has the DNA TGCGCCAGCAGCCAAGGAGGGATCCGATCCGAGCCCCAGCATTTT. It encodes CASSQGGIRSEPQHF.

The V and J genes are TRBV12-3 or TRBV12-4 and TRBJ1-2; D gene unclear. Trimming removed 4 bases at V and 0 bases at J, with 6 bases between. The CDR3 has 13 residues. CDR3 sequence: CASSSGANYGYTF. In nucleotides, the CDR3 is TGTGCCAGCAGTTCCGGAGCTAACTATGGCTACACCTTC.

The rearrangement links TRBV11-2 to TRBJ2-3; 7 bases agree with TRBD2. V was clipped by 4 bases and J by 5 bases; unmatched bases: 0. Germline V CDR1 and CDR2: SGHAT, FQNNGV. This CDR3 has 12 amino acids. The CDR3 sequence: CASSWGGDTQYF. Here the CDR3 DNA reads TGTGCCAGCAGCTGGGGGGGAGATACGCAGTATTTT.

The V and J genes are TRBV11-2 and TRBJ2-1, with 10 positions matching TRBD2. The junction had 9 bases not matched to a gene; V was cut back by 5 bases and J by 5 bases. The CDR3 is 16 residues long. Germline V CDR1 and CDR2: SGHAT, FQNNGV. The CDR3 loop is CASSQVAGGRNNEQFF. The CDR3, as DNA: TGTGCCAGCAGCCAGGTAGCGGGGGGCCGAAACAATGAGCAGTTCTTC.

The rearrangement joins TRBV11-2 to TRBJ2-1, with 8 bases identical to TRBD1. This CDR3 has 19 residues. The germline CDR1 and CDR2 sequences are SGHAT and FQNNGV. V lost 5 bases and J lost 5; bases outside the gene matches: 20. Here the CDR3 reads CASSPPSYPIKDRDNEQFF. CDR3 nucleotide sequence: TGTGCCAGCAGCCCACCCAGTTACCCCATCAAGGACAGGGACAATGAGCAGTTCTTC.

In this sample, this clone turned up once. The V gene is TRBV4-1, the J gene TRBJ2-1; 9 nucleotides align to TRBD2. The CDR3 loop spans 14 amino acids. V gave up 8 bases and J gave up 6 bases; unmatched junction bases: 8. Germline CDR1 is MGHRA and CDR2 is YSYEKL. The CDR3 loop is CASSRGGAINEQFF. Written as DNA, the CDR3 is TGCGCCAGCTCTCGCGGGGGGGCGATCAATGAGCAGTTCTTC.

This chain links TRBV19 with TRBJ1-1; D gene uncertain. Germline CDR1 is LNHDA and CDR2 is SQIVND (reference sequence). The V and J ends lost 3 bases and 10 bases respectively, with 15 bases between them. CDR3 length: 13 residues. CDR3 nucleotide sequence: TGTGCCAGTAGTATCGGACGGGGTATCGGAGCTTTCTTT. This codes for CASSIGRGIGAFF. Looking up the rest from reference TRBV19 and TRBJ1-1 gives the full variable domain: DGGITQSPKYLFRKEGQNVTLSCEQNLNHDAMYWYRQDPGQGLRLIYYSQIVNDFQKGDIAEGYSVSREKKESFPLTVTSAQKNPTAFYLCASSIGRGIGAFFGQGTRLTVV.

The CDR3 DNA reads TGCAGTGCTAGTCTCCCCAGAACCTACGAGCAGTACTTC. It codes for CSASLPRTYEQYF. The rearrangement links TRBV20-1 to TRBJ2-7; no definite D call. V was trimmed by 3 bases and J by 2 bases, leaving 11 bases between them. The CDR3 is 13 residues long. CDR1 DFQATT and CDR2 SNEGSKA come from the germline V gene (reference sequence).

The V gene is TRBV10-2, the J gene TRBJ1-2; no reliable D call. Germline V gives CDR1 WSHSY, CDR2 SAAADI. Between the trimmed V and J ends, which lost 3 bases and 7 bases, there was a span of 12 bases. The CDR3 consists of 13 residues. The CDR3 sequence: CASSESRGGGYTF. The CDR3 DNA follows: TGCGCCAGCAGTGAATCTCGGGGAGGTGGCTACACCTTC.

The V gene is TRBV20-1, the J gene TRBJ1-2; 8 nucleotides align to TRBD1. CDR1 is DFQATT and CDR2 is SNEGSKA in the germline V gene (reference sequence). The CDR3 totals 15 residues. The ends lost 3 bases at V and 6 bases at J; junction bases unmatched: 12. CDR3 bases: TGCAGTGCTAGTCCTCCGGGACAGGCTTCTAATGGCTACACCTTC. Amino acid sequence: CSASPPGQASNGYTF.

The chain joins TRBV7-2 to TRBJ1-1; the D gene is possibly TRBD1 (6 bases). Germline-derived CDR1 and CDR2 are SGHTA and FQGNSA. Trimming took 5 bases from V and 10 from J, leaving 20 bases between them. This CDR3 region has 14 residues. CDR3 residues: CASSPRRAGVGAFF. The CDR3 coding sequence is TGTGCCAGCAGCCCACGAAGAGCAGGGGTGGGAGCTTTCTTT. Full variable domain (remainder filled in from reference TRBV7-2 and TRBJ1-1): GAGVSQSPSNKVTEKGKDVELRCDPISGHTALYWYRQSLGQGLEFLIYFQGNSAPDKSGLPSDRFSAERTGGSVSTLTIQRTQQEDSAVYLCASSPRRAGVGAFFGQGTRLTVV.

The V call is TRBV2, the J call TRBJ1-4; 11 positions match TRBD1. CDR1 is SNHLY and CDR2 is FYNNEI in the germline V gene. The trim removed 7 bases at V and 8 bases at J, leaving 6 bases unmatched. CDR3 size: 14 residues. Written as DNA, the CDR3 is TGTGCCAGCATCCGGGACAGGGGGAGCGAAAAACTGTTTTTT. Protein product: CASIRDRGSEKLFF.

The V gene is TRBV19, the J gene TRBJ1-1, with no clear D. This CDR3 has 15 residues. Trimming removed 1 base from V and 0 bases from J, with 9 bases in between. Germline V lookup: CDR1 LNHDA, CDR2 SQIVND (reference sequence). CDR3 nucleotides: TGTGCCAGTAGTATAGTAAAGGGAGTGAACACTGAAGCTTTCTTT. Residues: CASSIVKGVNTEAFF.

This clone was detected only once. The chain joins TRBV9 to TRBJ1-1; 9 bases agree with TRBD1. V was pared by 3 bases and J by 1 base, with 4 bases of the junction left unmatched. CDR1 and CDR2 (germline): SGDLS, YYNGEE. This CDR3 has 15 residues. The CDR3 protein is CASSAGTGRNTEAFF. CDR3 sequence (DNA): TGTGCCAGCAGCGCTGGGACAGGGCGGAACACTGAAGCTTTCTTT.